Below, 15 T cell receptor beta chains from the same sample are listed, as sequenced in a study of response to subunit inactivated influenza vaccine. Each CDR3 protein is one row after TCRdb ran MiXCR on the RT-PCR reads. The sample carries hundreds of thousands of distinct CDR3 sequences, approximately 15% recorded once. This sample comprised PBMCs from blood, obtained roughly 12 days after vaccination. Every receptor here comes from a man over 45 who received an inactivated influenza vaccine.

J is TRBJ2-7 and V is TRBV4-2, with D possibly matching TRBD1 (6 bases). The CDR3 consists of 16 residues. V was cut by 0 bases and J by 4 bases, with 16 bases left in between. Germline V gives CDR1 LGHNA, CDR2 YNFKEQ. This CDR3 is CASSQEGPGERYEQYF. The CDR3 DNA reads TGTGCCAGCAGCCAAGAAGGCCCAGGGGAGAGATACGAGCAGTACTTC.

This clonotype turned up a few times. The junction differs from germline at one of its ends, possibly a read error. The chain combines TRBV28 with TRBJ2-3; 9 positions agree with TRBD2. This CDR3 spans 14 amino acids. Per germline, CDR1 MDHEN and CDR2 SYDVKM. The CDR3 DNA is TGTGCCAGCAGTTGGCGGGAGGGCACGGATACGCAGTATTTT. It specifies CASSWREGTDTQYF.

This clonotype showed up just a few times. This chain links TRBV20-1 with TRBJ2-7, with D perhaps TRBD1 or TRBD2 (5 bases each). V lost 3 bases, J lost 0 bases, and 12 bases lay in between. Germline V lookup: CDR1 DFQATT, CDR2 SNEGSKA (reference sequence). The CDR3 loop spans 14 amino acids. Here the CDR3 reads CSASAGDASYEQYF. In DNA, the CDR3 is TGCAGTGCTAGTGCCGGGGACGCCTCCTACGAGCAGTACTTC.

The CDR3, as DNA: TGTGCCAGCGGACCAGGGGTCCAGTACTTC. Translation: CASGPGVQYF. V gene TRBV28 combines with J gene TRBJ2-7; D is possibly TRBD1 (6 bases). Trimming shortened V by 8 bases and J by 10 bases, and 12 bases separated the two germline ends. The CDR3 runs 10 residues. CDR1 and CDR2 (germline): MDHEN, SYDVKM. The complete variable domain, with remaining parts taken from reference TRBV28 and TRBJ2-7, reads DVKVTQSSRYLVKRTGEKVFLECVQDMDHENMFWYRQDPGLGLRLIYFSYDVKMKEKGDIPEGYSVSREKKERFSLILESASTNQTSMYLCASGPGVQYFGPGTRLTVT.

This clonotype was counted a few times. This chain uses TRBV6-1 with TRBJ2-6; D ambiguous. Germline CDR1 reads MNHNS; CDR2 reads SASEGT. CDR3 length: 16 residues. Trimming left V 2 bases short and J 0 bases short, with 8 bases between. DNA for the CDR3: TGTGCCAGCAGTGAACTCCCTCACTCTGGGGCCAACGTCCTGACTTTC. Protein product: CASSELPHSGANVLTF.

This clonotype has more than one count but fewer than ten. CDR3 residues: CASSGWRGGRVTDTQYF. The CDR3 DNA reads TGTGCCAGCAGTGGATGGCGGGGGGGCCGAGTCACAGATACGCAGTATTTT. The chain uses TRBV2 and TRBJ2-3, with TRBD2 matching 9 bases. The CDR3 totals 17 residues. The germline gives CDR1 SNHLY, CDR2 FYNNEI. V lost 4 bases and J lost 2; bases outside the gene matches: 10.

This clonotype occurred a few times. The rearrangement uses TRBV2 and TRBJ2-5, with D perhaps TRBD2 (6 bases). Germline CDR1 and CDR2: SNHLY and FYNNEI. The CDR3 spans 13 residues. Trimming cost V 10 bases and J 4 bases, with 16 bases left between them. The CDR3 is CATRRGEAETQYF. The CDR3 DNA sequence: TGTGCCACAAGAAGAGGGGAGGCAGAGACCCAGTACTTC.

In its sample, this clonotype was seen a few times. The chain joins TRBV3-1 to TRBJ2-7; a possible D gene is TRBD2 (6 bases). The CDR3 contains 13 residues. The V gene lost 1 base and the J gene lost 5 bases, with 9 bases spanning the gap. Germline V CDR1 and CDR2: LGHDT, YNNKEL (reference sequence). Written as DNA, the CDR3 is TGTGCCAGCAGCCAAGCGGGAGTTCACGAGCAGTACTTC. It codes for CASSQAGVHEQYF.

This clonotype was seen more than once but under ten times. The chain uses TRBV7-2 and TRBJ1-2; 7 positions agree with TRBD1. The germline gives CDR1 SGHTA, CDR2 FQGNSA. Unmatched junction bases numbered 13, after V lost 6 bases and J lost 6 bases. The CDR3 has 15 amino acids. DNA for the CDR3: TGTGCCAGCAGATTATCGAGAGGGGGCTTGGATGGCTACACCTTC. Its protein is CASRLSRGGLDGYTF.

This clonotype has a handful of counts. The chain employs TRBV28 and TRBJ1-6; tentatively, D is TRBD1 (5 bases). The CDR3 has 15 amino acids. Per the germline V gene, CDR1 is MDHEN and CDR2 is SYDVKM. The V and J ends lost 5 bases and 7 bases respectively, with 15 bases between them. In DNA form, the CDR3 reads TGTGCCAGCAGTCCCTCGACAGTTCTCAATTCACCCCTCCACTTT. This sequence encodes CASSPSTVLNSPLHF.

This clonotype was counted a few times. V is TRBV15 and J is TRBJ2-5; perhaps TRBD1 as D (5 bases). From germline, CDR1 is LNHNV and CDR2 YYDKDF (reference sequence). V lost 4 bases, J lost 4 bases, and 13 bases lay in between. This CDR3 contains 14 residues. CDR3 sequence: CATSTTDSSETQYF. As DNA, the CDR3 is TGTGCCACCAGCACAACAGACAGTTCAGAGACCCAGTACTTC.

The chain recombines TRBV2 with TRBJ2-7; 9 positions agree with TRBD1. The V and J ends lost 6 bases and 4 bases, in that order; junction bases with no gene match: 7. Germline V gives CDR1 SNHLY, CDR2 FYNNEI. The CDR3 has 14 residues. The CDR3 region has the DNA TGTGCCAGCAGGTACCGGGACAGGGATTACGAGCAGTACTTC. Its translation: CASRYRDRDYEQYF.

This clonotype was detected only a few times. This chain connects TRBV6-6 to TRBJ2-5; D remains unclear. CDR1 and CDR2 (germline): MNHNY, SVGAGI (reference sequence). The V end lost 2 bases, the J end lost 5 bases, and 9 bases lay between the germline ends. CDR3 length: 13 residues. As DNA, the CDR3 is TGTGCCAGCAGTTACCATGGGTTGGAGACCCAGTACTTC. Residues: CASSYHGLETQYF.

The chain uses TRBV20-1 and TRBJ2-7; the match to TRBD1 covers 7 bases. Per germline, CDR1 DFQATT and CDR2 SNEGSKA (reference sequence). Trimming removed 3 bases from V and 7 bases from J; junction bases left unmatched: 9. The CDR3 loop spans 13 amino acids. The CDR3 here is CSARRQGVGEQYF. The CDR3 DNA is TGCAGTGCTAGGAGGCAGGGGGTTGGAGAGCAGTACTTC.

This clonotype was seen only a few times. The rearrangement uses TRBV12-3 or TRBV12-4 and TRBJ1-1; D unclear. This CDR3 is built from 12 residues. The V end was cut by 6 bases, the J end by 1 base, with 6 bases between. In DNA, the CDR3 is TGTGCCAGCAGCTACGAGAACACTGAAGCTTTCTTT. Translating gives CASSYENTEAFF.